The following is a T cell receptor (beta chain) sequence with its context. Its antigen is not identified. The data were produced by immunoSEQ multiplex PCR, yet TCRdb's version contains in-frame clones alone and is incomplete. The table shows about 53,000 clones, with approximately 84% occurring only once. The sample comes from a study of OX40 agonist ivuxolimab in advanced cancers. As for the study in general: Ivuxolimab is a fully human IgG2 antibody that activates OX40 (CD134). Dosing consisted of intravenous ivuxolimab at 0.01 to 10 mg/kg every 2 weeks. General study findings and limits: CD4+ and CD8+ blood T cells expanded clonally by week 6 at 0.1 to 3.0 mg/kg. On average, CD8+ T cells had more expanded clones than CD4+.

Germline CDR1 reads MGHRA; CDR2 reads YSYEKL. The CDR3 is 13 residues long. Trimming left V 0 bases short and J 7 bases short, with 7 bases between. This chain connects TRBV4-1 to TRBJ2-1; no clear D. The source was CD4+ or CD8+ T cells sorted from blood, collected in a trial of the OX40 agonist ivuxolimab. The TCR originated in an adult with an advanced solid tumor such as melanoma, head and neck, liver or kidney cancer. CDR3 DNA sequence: TGCGCCAGCAGCCAAGATGATGGGAATGAGCAGTTCTTC. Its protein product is CASSQDDGNEQFF.